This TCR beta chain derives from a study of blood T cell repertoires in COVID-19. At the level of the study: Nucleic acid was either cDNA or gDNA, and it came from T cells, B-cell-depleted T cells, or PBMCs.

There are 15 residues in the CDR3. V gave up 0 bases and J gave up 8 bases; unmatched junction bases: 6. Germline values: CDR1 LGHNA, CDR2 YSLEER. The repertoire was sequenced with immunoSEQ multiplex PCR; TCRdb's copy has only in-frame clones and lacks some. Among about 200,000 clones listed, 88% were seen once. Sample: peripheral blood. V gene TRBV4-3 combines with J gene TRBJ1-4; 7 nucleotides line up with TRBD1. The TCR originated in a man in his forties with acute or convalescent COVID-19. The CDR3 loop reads CASSQEEGASEKLFF. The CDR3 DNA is TGCGCCAGCAGCCAAGAAGAGGGGGCGTCGGAAAAACTGTTTTTT.